The sample holds many counts of the clone carrying this T cell receptor beta chain. The V gene end was trimmed by 6 bases and the J gene end by 6 bases; junction bases not matched to a gene: 9. Germline values: CDR1 MDHEN, CDR2 SYDVKM. The CDR3 covers 14 residues. Researchers made TCR beta libraries by using iRepertoire HTBI primers and running Arm-PCR on CDR3 regions. A single record per CDR3 protein comes from TCRdb applying MiXCR to the multiplex PCR reads. This repertoire shows some 200,000 distinct CDR3 sequences, roughly a fifth found once; its top ten account for about 11%. These data originate in a study of regulatory T cells in long-lasting Graves disease. Stated time point: newly diagnosed GD, antithyroid drugs for less than 3 months. PBMC RNA was the source of the TCR library. The same specimen was also included in a second study, on T cells in Graves' hyperthyroidism and ophthalmopathy. That paper adds: These patients, aged 18 to 65, had recently diagnosed hyperthyroidism lasting under 2 months.

The receptor comes from a woman aged 25 to 39 with Graves disease. The specimen was peripheral blood mononuclear cells (PBMCs), collected at new diagnosis, from a patient treated with antithyroid drugs. The chain recombines TRBV28 with TRBJ2-7; TRBD1 matches 9 bases. For the CDR3, the DNA is TGTGCCAGCAGGCTCCGGGACAGGGTAAGCGAGCAGTACTTC. Residues: CASRLRDRVSEQYF.